The 8 T cell receptor beta chains given below trace back to one sample, sequenced in a study of cytomegalovirus exposure and HLA in healthy donors. Only in-frame clones appear in the TCRdb table, and some are missing; sequencing was by immunoSEQ multiplex PCR. Here the sample spans more than 95,000 clones, around 86% being singletons. Input material: PBMCs. These receptors all stem from a woman aged 18-35 years in good health and CMV-seronegative.

The genes are TRBV5-1 and TRBJ1-1, with TRBD1 matching 10 bases. The ends lost 2 bases at V and 3 bases at J; junction bases unmatched: 4. Germline values: CDR1 SGHRS, CDR2 YFSETQ. The CDR3 loop spans 15 amino acids. The CDR3 coding sequence is TGCGCCAGCAGCTTAACCGGGACAGGGGACACTGAAGCTTTCTTT. It codes for CASSLTGTGDTEAFF.

The chain employs TRBV27 and TRBJ2-2; TRBD2 aligns across 9 bases. The V and J ends lost 9 bases and 0 bases, in that order; junction bases with no gene match: 5. Germline V CDR1 and CDR2: MNHEY, SMNVEV (reference sequence). CDR3 length: 15 amino acids. The CDR3 here is CAREREETNTGELFF. CDR3 bases: TGTGCCAGGGAGCGGGAGGAAACGAACACCGGGGAGCTGTTTTTT.

The rearrangement links TRBV9 to TRBJ1-1, with TRBD1 as a possible D gene (5 bases). Germline lookup yields CDR1 SGDLS and CDR2 YYNGEE. The CDR3 is 14 amino acids. The V and J ends lost 1 base and 5 bases respectively, with 12 bases between them. The CDR3 protein is CASSVQGDGTEAFF. The CDR3 DNA reads TGTGCCAGCAGCGTACAGGGCGATGGTACTGAAGCTTTCTTT. The complete variable domain, with remaining parts taken from reference TRBV9 and TRBJ1-1, reads DSGVTQTPKHLITATGQRVTLRCSPRSGDLSVYWYQQSLDQGLQFLIQYYNGEERAKGNILERFSAQQFPDLHSELNLSSLELGDSALYFCASSVQGDGTEAFFGQGTRLTVV.

This clone came up once. V and J are TRBV5-8 and TRBJ1-1, with TRBD1 as a possible D gene (5 bases). Deletions cut 2 bases from V and 7 bases from J, with 24 bases between. The CDR3 has 17 residues. Germline V lookup: CDR1 SGHTS, CDR2 YDEGEE. In DNA form, the CDR3 reads TGTGCCAGCAGCTTACGGCAGGGAAGCGTCCCGAGGAATGAAGCTTTCTTT. It yields the protein CASSLRQGSVPRNEAFF. The entire variable domain, with the rest obtained from reference TRBV5-8 and TRBJ1-1, is as follows: EAGVTQSPTHLIKTRGQQATLRCSPISGHTSVYWYQQALGLGLQFLLWYDEGEERNRGNFPPRFSGRQFPNYSSELNVNALELEDSALYLCASSLRQGSVPRNEAFFGQGTRLTVV.

The chain is built from TRBV5-5 and TRBJ1-1; no clear D gene. Trimming left V 0 bases short and J 4 bases short, with 7 bases between. Germline V lookup: CDR1 SGHKS, CDR2 YYEKEE (reference sequence). The CDR3 length is 13 residues. For the CDR3, the DNA is TGTGCCAGCAGCTTGGGACATGGCACTGAAGCTTTCTTT. Its translation is CASSLGHGTEAFF.

The V and J genes are TRBV18 and TRBJ1-1; D unclear. CDR3 length: 13 residues. Deletions cut 8 bases from V and 6 bases from J, with 16 bases between. Germline values: CDR1 KGHSH, CDR2 LQKENI. CDR3: CASASELRAEAFF. The CDR3 bases are TGTGCCAGCGCATCCGAACTGCGGGCTGAAGCTTTCTTT.

This chain connects TRBV27 to TRBJ2-5; 7 bases map to TRBD1. CDR3 length: 14 amino acids. Germline V gene sequence: CDR1 MNHEY, CDR2 SMNVEV (reference sequence). V shed 6 bases and J 2 bases; nucleotides not matched to a gene: 6. CDR3 region: CASSPTGTQETQYF. Written as DNA, the CDR3 is TGTGCCAGCAGCCCGACAGGGACACAAGAGACCCAGTACTTC.

This chain uses TRBV6-6 with TRBJ1-2; TRBD1 agrees at 7 bases. After removal of 0 bases from V and 4 bases from J, the junction contained 8 bases not matched to a gene. The CDR3 covers 16 residues. Germline V gene lookup returns CDR1 MNHNY and CDR2 SVGAGI (reference sequence). CDR3 sequence: CASSYSSTGAPYGYTF. CDR3 in DNA: TGTGCCAGCAGTTACTCCTCCACAGGGGCTCCCTATGGCTACACCTTC.